This T cell receptor (beta chain) was observed in a study of spatial heterogeneity in lung cancer. Study background: The study observed each unique TCR and UMI combination more than ten times on average in raw reads. Study outcomes and limitations: At resection, ubiquitous expanded tumor TCRs appeared in blood more than at follow-up.

The CDR3 loop spans 13 amino acids. V lost 6 bases, J lost 3 bases, and 4 bases stayed unmatched. Germline CDR1 is MNHEY and CDR2 is SVGAGI. Time point described: sample taken at primary tumor resection. Unsorted whole RNA from tumor, nontumor lung or frozen PBMC underwent sequencing. The donors were more than 70 patients with non-small cell lung cancer that was early-stage and untreated. TCRdb reanalysed the 5' RACE reads using MiXCR and keeps one entry per CDR3 protein. The sample yields about 42,000 distinct CDR3 sequences, 6% to 7% seen once. This clonotype was counted ten times or more. The antigen remains unidentified.

The chain carries TRBV6-5 and TRBJ1-2; TRBD1 aligns across 7 bases. Source: PBMCs, taken at surgery. The sequence derives from a female donor with early-stage non-small cell lung cancer. In DNA form, the CDR3 reads TGTGCCAGCAGAACGACAGGGTACTATGGCTACACCTTC. Amino acids: CASRTTGYYGYTF.